This T cell receptor (beta chain) was sequenced for a study of blood T cell repertoires in COVID-19. Turning to the study itself: Whether acute or convalescent, the COVID-19 samples came from the United States, Italy and Spain. The cDNA or gDNA used as material had been derived from T cells, B-cell-depleted T cells, or PBMCs.

Authors' data handling: Scientists estimated how many nucleated cells there were by amplifying reference gene primers. Libraries were prepared by immunoSEQ multiplex PCR; TCRdb keeps only in-frame clonotypes and omits some of them. V and J calls and clone size are those listed in that table; D and trimming were worked out from the DNA. In the table there are under 350,000 clones, approximately 91% of which are singletons. This clone was found a few times. Germline trimming cut 7 bases from V and 9 bases from J; bases unmatched to any gene: 7. This CDR3 is 11 amino acids long. The germline V gene encodes CDR1 SQVTM and CDR2 ANQGSEA.

The TCR sequence derives from a man over 45 with acute or convalescent COVID-19. Sequenced: peripheral blood. The chain uses TRBV29-1 and TRBJ1-2, with 8 bases matching TRBD1. This chain's CDR3 is CSAGQGGSYTF. CDR3 in DNA: TGCAGCGCTGGACAGGGAGGGAGCTACACCTTC.